This T cell receptor (beta chain) was identified in a study of CD8 T cells in Susac syndrome (dated by TCRdb to between 2018 and 2020). For the study in its entirety: The study used repertoire sequencing to test whether antigen drove CD8+ T cell activation and differentiation in Susac syndrome. Clonality of the CD8+ T cell repertoire was compared between more than 10 healthy donors, about 14 Susac syndrome patients and some 15 multiple sclerosis patients.

RNA was extracted with the RNeasy kit and about 0.45 to 1 ug was reverse transcribed using random hexamers. The immunoSEQ multiplex PCR assay, which covers 54 Vbeta and 13 Jbeta segments, was used to amplify TCR beta CDR3 regions. PCR amplification bias was corrected using a synthetic template baseline for primer optimization and computational correction. The source study handled its data this way. Reads were assigned to V, D and J genes according to IMGT and analyzed in immunoSEQ Analyzer, with only productive sequences retained. Clonality was computed as one minus Shannon entropy normalized by log2 of the number of productive unique sequences. Public and private clones were assessed among the 100 most prevalent clones of each patient and control. Susac-specific clones were defined as absent from healthy and MS cohorts, some 1,000 published viral clones and other ImmuneACCESS disease sequences. The public reads were reprocessed in TCRdb via fastp at Q25 and MiXCR, keeping in-frame beta chains. Entries that share a CDR3 protein sequence are merged under the most common genes and DNA. The V and J calls and clone size come from TCRdb's table, not from the authors' own analysis. This sample lists about 80,000 distinct CDR3 sequences; 90% to 95% were detected once. Under 0.6% of the sample is held by the ten biggest clonotypes.

High-throughput TCR beta sequencing profiled peripheral blood CD8+ and CD4+ T cells from healthy donors, Susac syndrome patients and multiple sclerosis patients. Multiple sclerosis controls were treatment-naive patients with stable or active relapsing-remitting disease fulfilling revised McDonald criteria. Bulk CD8+ and CD4+ T cells were purified by magnetic negative isolation, while CD8+ TEMRA cells were enriched using FACS. Blood was drawn into EDTA tubes, processed within 24 hours, and PBMCs were isolated by density gradient centrifugation. PBMCs intended for TCR sequencing were cryopreserved in liquid nitrogen and were subsequently thawed in a 37 degrees C water bath. Purity of sorted or isolated CD4+, CD8+ and CD8+ TEMRA cells was at least 90%. The junction carries 15 bases between V and J, which are trimmed by 3 bases and 0 bases respectively. From the cysteine through the phenylalanine, the CDR3 covers 16 amino acids. The kept DNA is CDR3 alone, 48 bases in frame from the first base. For CDR1 and CDR2, the germline V gene (reference sequence) lists LGHDT and YNNKEL.

Comment on this clonotype: The antigen this receptor binds is unknown. Per-nucleotide qualities are absent, and no much larger clonotype sits a single base away.

Summary of the overall study and its limitations: The number of individuals in the TCR sequencing and HLA analysis was recognized as being relatively small.

Sample: CD8+ T cells from PBMCs. The source is a human donor with multiple sclerosis. The V and J genes are TRBV3-1 and TRBJ2-7; the D segment is perhaps TRBD1 or TRBD2, each sharing 6 matched bases. The DNA sequence follows: TGTGCCAGCAGCCAGGGGGGCGGGCACCTCTCCTACGAGCAGTACTTC. Its translation reads: CASSQGGGHLSYEQYF.